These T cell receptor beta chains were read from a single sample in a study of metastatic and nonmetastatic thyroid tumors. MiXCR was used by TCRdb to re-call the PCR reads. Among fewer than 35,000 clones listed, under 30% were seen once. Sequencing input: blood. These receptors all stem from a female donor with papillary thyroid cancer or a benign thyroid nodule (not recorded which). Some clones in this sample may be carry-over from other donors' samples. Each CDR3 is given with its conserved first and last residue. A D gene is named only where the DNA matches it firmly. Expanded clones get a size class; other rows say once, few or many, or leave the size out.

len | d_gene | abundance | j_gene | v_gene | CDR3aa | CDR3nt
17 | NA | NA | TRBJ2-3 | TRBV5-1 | CASSLGGGTMQTDTQYF | TGCGCCAGCAGCTTGGGTGGTGGGACGATGCAGACGGATACGCAGTATTTT
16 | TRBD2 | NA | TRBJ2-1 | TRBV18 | CASSPPSSGRDNEQFF | TGTGCCAGCTCACCACCATCTAGCGGGAGGGACAATGAGCAGTTCTTC
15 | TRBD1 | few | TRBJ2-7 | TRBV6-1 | CASSVPTGNRYEQYF | TGTGCCAGCAGTGTCCCGACAGGGAACCGTTACGAGCAGTACTTC
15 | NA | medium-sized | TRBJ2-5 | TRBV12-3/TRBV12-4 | CASSLVGGLQETQYF | TGTGCCAGCAGTTTAGTCGGTGGTCTACAAGAGACCCAGTACTTC
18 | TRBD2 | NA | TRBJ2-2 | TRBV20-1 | CSAAPTSGRTRGTGELFF | TGCAGTGCCGCCCCGACTAGCGGGAGGACCCGTGGCACCGGGGAGCTGTTTTTT
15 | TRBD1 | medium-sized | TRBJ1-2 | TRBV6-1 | CASTRQGNFNYGYTF | TGTGCCAGCACCCGACAGGGGAACTTTAACTATGGCTACACCTTC
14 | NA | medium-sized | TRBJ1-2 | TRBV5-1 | CASSLGGGAHGYTF | TGCGCCAGCAGCTTGGGTGGGGGGGCTCATGGCTACACCTTC
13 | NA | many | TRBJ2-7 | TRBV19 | CASSLIKSGEQYF | TGTGCCAGTAGTCTCATAAAATCGGGCGAGCAGTACTTC
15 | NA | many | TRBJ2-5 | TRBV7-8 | CASSLVLAVQETQYF | TGTGCCAGCAGCTTAGTTTTGGCCGTTCAAGAGACCCAGTACTTC
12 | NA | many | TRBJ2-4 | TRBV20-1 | CSATPTGSIQYF | TGCAGTGCCACCCCGACGGGGAGCATTCAGTACTTC
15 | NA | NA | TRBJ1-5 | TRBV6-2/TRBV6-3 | CASSYDGGRNQPQHF | TGTGCCAGCAGCTACGACGGGGGGCGCAATCAACCCCAGCATTTT
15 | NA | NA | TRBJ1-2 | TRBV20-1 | CSARDIGNTNYGYTF | TGCAGTGCTAGAGACATTGGCAACACTAACTATGGCTACACCTTC
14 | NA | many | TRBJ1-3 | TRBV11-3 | CASSLVAGANTIYF | TGTGCCAGCAGCTTAGTTGCAGGGGCAAACACCATATATTTT
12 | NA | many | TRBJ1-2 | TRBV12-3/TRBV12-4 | CASSSGGRGYTF | TGTGCCAGCAGTAGCGGAGGCCGAGGCTACACCTTC
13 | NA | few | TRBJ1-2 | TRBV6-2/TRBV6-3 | CASSYGRTYGYTF | TGTGCCAGCAGTTACGGGAGGACCTATGGCTACACCTTC
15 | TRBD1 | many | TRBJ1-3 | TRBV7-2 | CASSYRQGSGNTIYF | TGTGCCAGCAGCTACCGACAGGGCTCTGGAAACACCATATATTTT
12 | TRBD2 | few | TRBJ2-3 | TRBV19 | CACGRAADTQYF | TGTGCGTGTGGGAGGGCCGCAGATACGCAGTATTTT
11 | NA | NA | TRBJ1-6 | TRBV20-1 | CSPEGNSPLHF | TGCAGTCCGGAGGGGAATTCACCCCTCCACTTT
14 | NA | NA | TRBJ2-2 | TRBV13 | CASSFSRYTGELFF | TGTGCCAGCAGCTTTTCTAGATACACCGGGGAGCTGTTTTTT
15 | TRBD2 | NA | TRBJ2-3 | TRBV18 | CASSPGTSGTDTQYF | TGTGCCAGCTCACCCGGGACTAGCGGCACAGATACGCAGTATTTT
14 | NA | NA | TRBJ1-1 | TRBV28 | CANSRTGMGTEALF | TGTGCCAACAGTCGCACAGGGATGGGGACTGAAGCTTTATTT
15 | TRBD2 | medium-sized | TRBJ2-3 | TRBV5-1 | CASSWGLADTDTQYF | TGCGCCAGCAGCTGGGGACTAGCGGACACAGATACGCAGTATTTT
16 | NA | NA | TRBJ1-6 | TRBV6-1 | CASSRTASSYNSPLHF | TGTGCCAGCAGCCGAACAGCTAGCTCCTATAATTCACCCCTCCACTTT
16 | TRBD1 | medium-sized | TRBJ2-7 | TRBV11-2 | CASSSVDRVVTNEQYF | TGTGCCAGCAGCTCGGTAGACAGGGTTGTGACCAACGAGCAGTACTTC
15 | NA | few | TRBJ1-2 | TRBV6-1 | CASSMTVSANYGYTF | TGTGCCAGCAGTATGACAGTCTCAGCTAACTATGGCTACACCTTC
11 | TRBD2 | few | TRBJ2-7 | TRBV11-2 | CASGLVDEQYF | TGTGCCAGCGGACTAGTTGACGAGCAGTACTTC
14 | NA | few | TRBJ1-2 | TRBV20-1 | CSARDPASFYGYTF | TGCAGTGCTAGAGATCCGGCCAGCTTCTATGGCTACACCTTC
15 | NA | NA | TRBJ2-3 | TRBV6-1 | CASQSSHLDTDTQYF | TGTGCCAGTCAATCCTCCCACTTGGACACAGATACGCAGTATTTT
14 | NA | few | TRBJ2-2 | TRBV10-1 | CASSGTANTGELFF | TGCGCCAGCAGTGGGACAGCAAACACCGGGGAGCTGTTTTTT
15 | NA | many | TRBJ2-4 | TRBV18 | CASSPAGEPKNIQYF | TGTGCCAGCTCACCGGCAGGGGAGCCCAAAAACATTCAGTACTTC
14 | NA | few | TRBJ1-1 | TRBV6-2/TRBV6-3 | CASSDATPDTEAFF | TGTGCCAGCTCTGACGCGACCCCAGACACTGAAGCTTTCTTT
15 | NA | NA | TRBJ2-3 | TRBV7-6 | CASSLAGQGTDTQYF | TGTGCCAGCAGCTTAGCAGGGCAGGGAACAGATACGCAGTATTTT
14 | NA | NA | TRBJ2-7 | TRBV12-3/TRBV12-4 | CASSFRDASYEQYF | TGTGCCAGCAGTTTCCGGGACGCCTCCTACGAGCAGTACTTC
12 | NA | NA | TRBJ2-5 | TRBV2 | CASQTDQETQYF | TGTGCCAGCCAGACAGATCAAGAGACCCAGTACTTC
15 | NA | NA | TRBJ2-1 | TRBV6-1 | CASSEVADSVGEQFF | TGTGCCAGCAGTGAGGTGGCGGATAGCGTAGGTGAGCAGTTCTTC
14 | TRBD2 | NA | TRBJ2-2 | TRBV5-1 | CASSLGSGTGELFF | TGCGCCAGCAGCTTGGGTAGCGGGACGGGGGAGCTGTTTTTT
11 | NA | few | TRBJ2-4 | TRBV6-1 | CASGVVNIQYF | TGTGCCAGCGGTGTGGTAAACATTCAGTACTTC
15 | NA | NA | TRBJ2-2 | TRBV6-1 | CASRQAGENTWELFF | TGTGCCAGCAGGCAAGCAGGGGAAAACACCTGGGAGCTGTTTTTT
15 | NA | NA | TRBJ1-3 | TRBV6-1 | CASSGGSWISNTIYF | TGTGCCAGCAGCGGGGGTTCCTGGATCAGTAACACCATATATTTT
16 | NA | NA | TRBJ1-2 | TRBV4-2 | CASSQEAGSGAGGYTF | TGTGCCAGCAGCCAAGAGGCGGGCAGTGGAGCGGGTGGCTACACCTTC
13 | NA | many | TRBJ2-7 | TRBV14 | CASRDSGTYEQYF | TGTGCCAGCAGGGATAGCGGAACCTACGAGCAGTACTTC
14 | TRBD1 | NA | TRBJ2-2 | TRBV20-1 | CSAPRTGTTGELFF | TGCAGTGCTCCAAGGACAGGGACCACCGGGGAGCTGTTTTTT
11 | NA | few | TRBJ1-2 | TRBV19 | CATRTGYGYTF | TGTGCCACTCGTACAGGGTATGGCTACACCTTC
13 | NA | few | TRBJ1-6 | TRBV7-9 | CASSLALNSPLHF | TGTGCCAGCAGCTTAGCGCTGAATTCACCCCTCCACTTT
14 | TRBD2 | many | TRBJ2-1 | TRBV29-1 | CSARIAGSNNEQFF | TGCAGCGCTAGAATAGCGGGGTCAAACAATGAGCAGTTCTTC